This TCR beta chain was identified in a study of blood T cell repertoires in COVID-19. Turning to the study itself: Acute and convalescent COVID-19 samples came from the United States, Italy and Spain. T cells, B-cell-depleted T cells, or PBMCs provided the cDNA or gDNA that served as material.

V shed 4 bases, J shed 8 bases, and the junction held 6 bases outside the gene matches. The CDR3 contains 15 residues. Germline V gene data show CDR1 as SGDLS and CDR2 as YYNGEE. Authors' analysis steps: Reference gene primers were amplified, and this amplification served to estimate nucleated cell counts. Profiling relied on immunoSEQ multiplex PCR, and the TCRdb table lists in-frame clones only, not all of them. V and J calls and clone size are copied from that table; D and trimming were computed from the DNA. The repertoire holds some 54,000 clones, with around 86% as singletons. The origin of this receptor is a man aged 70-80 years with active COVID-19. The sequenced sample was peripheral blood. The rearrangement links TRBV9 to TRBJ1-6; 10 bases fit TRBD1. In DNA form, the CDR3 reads TGTGCCAGCAGCCCCTCGGGACAGGGGCATTCACCCCTCCACTTT. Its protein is CASSPSGQGHSPLHF.